This T cell receptor (beta chain) was obtained from a study of blood T cell repertoires in COVID-19 (dated by TCRdb to 2018 to 2020). For the wider study: Samples from collaborators originated in the United States, Italy and Spain and spanned both the acute and convalescent phases of COVID-19. The repertoires were made available in a free public database intended to serve as a resource for research on the immune response to SARS-CoV-2. Where available, HLA class I and class II types were obtained from metadata supplied by the sample provider rather than from assay-based typing. The prospective study material was composed of cDNA or gDNA derived from T cells, B-cell-depleted T cells, or PBMCs. The samples were drawn from two sources: the first 160 participants of the ongoing ImmuneRACE study, and 1,200 or so subjects contributed by 6 global collaborators. Subjects who had been exposed to COVID-19, were actively infected with it, or had recovered from it provided the deeply sampled blood TCRbeta repertoires that made up the dataset. Sample metadata almost always included a de-identified subject ID, COVID-19 status, age in years and sex.

The research as a whole found: The amount of clinical and demographic metadata varied by source and participant and was provided uncurated.

At one collaborating source in Seattle, patients were enrolled during active infection and were followed longitudinally through the course of disease. Collaborating institutions collected whole blood in K2EDTA tubes following their own protocols. For TCRbeta analysis, collaborators shipped samples as frozen whole blood, isolated PBMCs, or DNA extracted from either of those sample types. The immunoSEQ Assay, a bias-controlled multiplex PCR, was used to amplify TCRbeta CDR3 regions from genomic DNA. From the authors' description of their analysis: Nucleated cell counts per sample were estimated from amplification of reference gene primers within the assay. Sequence reads were collapsed and filtered to measure the absolute abundance of every unique TCRbeta CDR3 rearrangement. For each sample, productive Simpson clonality was calculated as the square root of Simpson's diversity index across productive rearrangements. TCRdb carries this immuneACCESS record with in-frame sequences only. Its versions omit some clonotypes, under half of them owing to an unresolved V gene in the studies checked, with the rest unexplained. That table supplies the V and J calls and clone size; D and trimming were determined from the DNA. Here the sample has approximately 250,000 clones; around 88% occur a single time. The ten largest clones represent 10% to 15% of the sample.

Regarding this clone: The antigen this receptor binds is unknown. Base-call qualities are not available, and no considerably larger clone is one nucleotide away.

Source material: peripheral blood. This receptor was taken from a woman between 65 and 79 years old with COVID-19, enrolled during active disease.

CDR3 protein: CASSQSEQFNQPQHF. The DNA sequence reads TGTGCCAGCAGCCAATCTGAACAGTTCAATCAGCCCCAGCATTTT. The rearrangement joined TRBV19 to TRBJ1-5; the D gene is not confidently resolved. From cysteine to phenylalanine, the CDR3 is 15 amino acids long. Only the CDR3 DNA is retained, 45 bases long and in frame from the first base. V is clipped by 9 bases and J by 3 bases, and the sequence between their germline boundaries is 18 bases long. CDR1 and CDR2 are drawn from the germline V gene (reference sequence): LNHDA, SQIVND.